This record looks at one TCR beta chain sequence and its context. This entry is derived from a study of blood T cell repertoires in COVID-19. Study-level information: Samples of COVID-19 (acute and convalescent) were obtained from the United States, Italy and Spain. The analysed material was cDNA or gDNA that came from T cells, B-cell-depleted T cells, or PBMCs.

Original analysis: The assay estimated nucleated cells by amplifying reference gene primers. The method was immunoSEQ multiplex PCR; TCRdb's version includes in-frame clones alone and lacks a portion of them. V, J and clone size were drawn from that table, and D and trimming were deduced from the DNA. The table shows roughly 150,000 clones, with 75% to 90% occurring only once. The sequence was obtained from a woman over 75 with active or convalescent COVID-19. Sequenced material: peripheral blood.

The CDR3 region is CASRSGRKNSPLHF. In DNA form, the CDR3 reads TGTGCCAGTAGATCTGGCAGAAAGAACTCACCCCTCCACTTT. This chain links TRBV19 with TRBJ1-6; the D is unclear. CDR3 length equals 14 residues. Germline lookup yields CDR1 LNHDA and CDR2 SQIVND (reference sequence). The germline V and J ends were trimmed by 6 bases and 10 bases, with 16 bases remaining between them.